The 19 T cell receptor beta chains listed next were all sequenced from one sample in a study of blood T cell repertoires in COVID-19 (dated by TCRdb to the early 2020s). To prepare the library, the immunoSEQ multiplex PCR assay was applied. The table comes from immuneACCESS by way of TCRdb, which keeps in-frame sequences with V and J called. Part of the clones is missing from these tables; in studies checked, under half for an unresolved V gene and the rest for unknown reasons. In all, the sample holds 25,000 to 35,000 clones, and 85% to 90% of those were seen once. The biggest ten clones account for under 30% of the sample. Sequenced input: peripheral blood. The receptor set was obtained from a human donor in a cohort sampled during active COVID-19.

V gene TRBV7-9 combines with J gene TRBJ2-3; the match to TRBD1 covers 9 bases. The V gene's germline CDR1 is SEHNR and CDR2 FQNEAQ (reference sequence). J lost 4 bases, V lost 6 bases, and 8 bases had no gene match. CDR3 size: 15 residues. The CDR3: CASSPGQGGPDTQYF. The CDR3 DNA reads TGTGCCAGCAGTCCGGGACAGGGTGGGCCAGATACGCAGTATTTT.

The CDR3 sequence: CASSRDRGNEQFF. CDR3 DNA: TGTGCCAGCAGCCGAGACAGGGGGAATGAGCAGTTCTTC. The V gene is TRBV7-2, the J gene TRBJ2-1; 9 nucleotides align to TRBD1. Germline-derived CDR1 and CDR2 are SGHTA and FQGNSA. J lost 7 bases, V lost 5 bases, and 3 bases had no gene match. This CDR3 spans 13 amino acids. The variable domain in full, completed from reference TRBV7-2 and TRBJ2-1, reads GAGVSQSPSNKVTEKGKDVELRCDPISGHTALYWYRQSLGQGLEFLIYFQGNSAPDKSGLPSDRFSAERTGGSVSTLTIQRTQQEDSAVYLCASSRDRGNEQFFGPGTRLTVL.

The genes are TRBV4-1 and TRBJ2-1, with 8 bases that match TRBD1. This CDR3 has 16 amino acids. Trimming took 0 bases from V and 9 from J; bases not matched to a gene: 10. The germline CDR1 and CDR2 sequences are MGHRA and YSYEKL. CDR3 protein: CASSQDPGTGNGEQFF. CDR3 nucleotide sequence: TGCGCCAGCAGCCAAGATCCCGGGACAGGTAATGGTGAGCAGTTCTTC.

This chain joins TRBV27 and TRBJ2-7, with 9 nucleotides matching TRBD1. The CDR3 loop spans 16 amino acids. Germline assignment: CDR1 MNHEY and CDR2 SMNVEV (reference sequence). J lost 2 bases, V lost 5 bases, and 10 bases had no gene match. The CDR3 spells CASSLQRDRVTYEQYF. The DNA for the CDR3 is TGTGCCAGCAGTCTTCAACGGGACAGGGTTACCTACGAGCAGTACTTC.

The CDR3 sequence: CATSDSGQGRIEQFF. The CDR3 DNA sequence: TGTGCCACCAGTGACTCCGGACAGGGAAGGATTGAGCAGTTCTTC. V is TRBV24-1 and J is TRBJ2-1; 8 bases agree with TRBD1. Germline V gives CDR1 KGHDR, CDR2 SFDVKD. The CDR3 is 15 amino acids. Trimming at V came to 4 bases and at J to 9 bases, leaving 10 bases not matched to a gene.

As concerns this clone: Within the sample, other DNA sequences also encode this same CDR3. The V and J genes are TRBV4-3 and TRBJ2-3; weak D call: TRBD2 (5 bases). The length of the CDR3 is 17 residues. The V gene lost 0 bases and the J gene lost 6 bases, with 19 bases spanning the gap. In germline, CDR1 is LGHNA, CDR2 YSLEER. The CDR3 sequence: CASSQDRSSGGRDTQYF. CDR3 coding DNA: TGCGCCAGCAGCCAAGATCGGAGCTCAGGAGGCCGGGATACGCAGTATTTT.

The chain links TRBV6-2 or TRBV6-3 to TRBJ1-5; D possibly corresponds to TRBD1 (6 bases). Trimming took 2 bases from V and 5 from J, leaving 7 bases between them. Germline V CDR1 and CDR2: MNHEY, SVGEGT. CDR3 length: 13 amino acids. The chain's CDR3 is CASSYQGYQPQHF. The CDR3 coding sequence is TGTGCCAGCAGTTACCAGGGGTATCAGCCCCAGCATTTT.

The chain is built from TRBV12-3 or TRBV12-4 and TRBJ1-6; D is ambiguous. Trimming stripped 5 bases from V and 7 bases from J, with 9 bases between. The CDR3 runs 13 residues. The CDR3 spells CASSLNSNSPLHF. CDR3 bases: TGTGCCAGCAGTCTCAACTCGAATTCACCCCTCCACTTT.

The chain combines TRBV7-2 with TRBJ2-7; 10 positions match TRBD2. The CDR3 length is 15 residues. The V gene's germline CDR1 is SGHTA and CDR2 FQGNSA. Trimming took 5 bases from V and 2 from J; bases not matched to a gene: 6. The CDR3 sequence is CASSQQRGGAYEQYF. The CDR3 DNA sequence: TGTGCCAGCAGCCAACAGCGGGGGGGGGCCTACGAGCAGTACTTC.

The gene calls are TRBV11-3 and TRBJ1-1, with a tentative D call TRBD1 (6 bases). The CDR3 totals 14 residues. Germline V gives CDR1 SGHNT, CDR2 YENEEA. V lost 7 bases and J lost 0, with 12 bases in between. The CDR3 sequence is CASTLQGLNTEAFF. CDR3 sequence (DNA): TGTGCCAGCACCCTACAGGGCCTGAACACTGAAGCTTTCTTT.

The rearrangement links TRBV7-9 to TRBJ1-2, with TRBD1 matching 7 bases. V dropped 5 bases and J dropped 2; count of bases not matched to a gene: 5. Germline loops: CDR1 SEHNR, CDR2 FQNEAQ (reference sequence). The CDR3 spans 14 residues. CDR3 coding DNA: TGTGCCAGCAGCCCCGGGACAGCCAACTATGGCTACACCTTC. Protein product: CASSPGTANYGYTF. Supplemented by reference TRBV7-9 and TRBJ1-2, the full variable domain reads DTGVSQNPRHKITKRGQNVTFRCDPISEHNRLYWYRQTLGQGPEFLTYFQNEAQLEKSRLLSDRFSAERPKGSFSTLEIQRTEQGDSAMYLCASSPGTANYGYTFGSGTRLTVV.

V usage is TRBV6-6 and J usage is TRBJ1-1, with TRBD1 identical over 9 bases. CDR3 length equals 13 residues. The J segment lost 4 bases and the V segment lost 6 bases, leaving 3 bases of the junction unmatched. CDR1 is MNHNY and CDR2 is SVGAGI in the germline V gene (reference sequence). The CDR3 loop reads CASSWDRATEAFF. The CDR3 DNA is TGTGCCAGCAGCTGGGACAGGGCCACTGAAGCTTTCTTT.

This CDR3 is CASSARLTSYEQYF. The CDR3 DNA reads as TGTGCCAGCAGCGCGCGGCTTACTTCCTACGAGCAGTACTTC. The rearrangement joins TRBV9 to TRBJ2-7; D gene ambiguous. With 3 bases removed from V and 1 base from J, the gap between germline ends came to 11 bases. The germline CDR1 and CDR2 sequences are SGDLS and YYNGEE. The CDR3 sequence is 14 residues long.

V usage is TRBV7-8 and J usage is TRBJ1-1, with TRBD1 identical over 7 bases. Germline loops: CDR1 SGHVS, CDR2 FQNEAQ. This CDR3 has 14 residues. J was trimmed by 5 bases and V by 2 bases; bases with no gene match: 5. This CDR3 is CASSLNRDRTEAFF. The CDR3 DNA sequence: TGTGCCAGCAGCTTAAACCGGGACAGAACTGAAGCTTTCTTT.

The V call is TRBV7-9, the J call TRBJ2-1; TRBD2 matches 8 bases. The junction had 9 bases not matched to a gene; V was cut back by 8 bases and J by 0 bases. Per the germline V gene, CDR1 is SEHNR and CDR2 is FQNEAQ (reference sequence). The CDR3 extends over 16 amino acids. The CDR3: CASGRGGSHSYNEQFF. The CDR3 DNA reads TGTGCCAGCGGTCGGGGGGGTTCCCACTCCTACAATGAGCAGTTCTTC. Full variable domain (outside the CDR3, taken from reference TRBV7-9 and TRBJ2-1): DTGVSQNPRHKITKRGQNVTFRCDPISEHNRLYWYRQTLGQGPEFLTYFQNEAQLEKSRLLSDRFSAERPKGSFSTLEIQRTEQGDSAMYLCASGRGGSHSYNEQFFGPGTRLTVL.

The chain employs TRBV27 and TRBJ2-3, with 9 bases fitting TRBD1. The CDR3 spans 19 residues. Germline-derived CDR1 and CDR2 are MNHEY and SMNVEV (reference sequence). V lost 4 bases, J lost 1 base, and 15 bases stayed unmatched. The CDR3 spells CASSSRGPDRGWGTDTQYF. The CDR3 DNA is TGTGCCAGCAGTTCCCGGGGCCCGGACAGGGGTTGGGGCACAGATACGCAGTATTTT.

The V and J genes are TRBV6-6 and TRBJ1-3; 7 bases agree with TRBD1. The V segment lost 7 bases and the J segment 16 bases; nucleotides outside the gene matches: 13. Germline lookup yields CDR1 MNHNY and CDR2 SVGAGI (reference sequence). The CDR3 runs to 12 residues. In DNA form, the CDR3 reads TGTGCCAGCAACCCAGACAGGGCCGATTGGTATTTT. Residues: CASNPDRADWYF.

The chain carries TRBV6-5 and TRBJ1-1, with 12 bases identical to TRBD1. V was pared by 7 bases and J by 3 bases, with 6 bases of the junction left unmatched. The CDR3 consists of 15 residues. CDR1 is MNHEY, CDR2 SVGAGI, per germline. The CDR3: CASKGQGAWYTEAFF. In DNA, the CDR3 is TGTGCCAGCAAGGGACAGGGGGCTTGGTACACTGAAGCTTTCTTT.

The genes are TRBV5-6 and TRBJ2-5, with D possibly being TRBD2 (7 bases). The CDR3 covers 13 residues. Trimming cost V 8 bases and J 5 bases, with 16 bases left between them. Germline CDR1 is SGHDT and CDR2 is YYEEEE. DNA of the CDR3: TGTGCCAGTAATCAGGGAGGGGGTGAGACCCAGTACTTC. Translated, it gives CASNQGGGETQYF.